Shown below are 6 T cell receptor beta chains from a single sample sequenced in a study of OX40 agonist ivuxolimab in advanced cancers. Libraries were prepared by immunoSEQ multiplex PCR; TCRdb keeps only in-frame clonotypes and omits some of them. This table has roughly 60,000 clones, just under 85% appearing once. The source material was CD4+ or CD8+ T cells sorted from blood, sampled in a trial of the OX40 agonist ivuxolimab. Source of these receptors: an adult with an advanced solid tumor such as melanoma, head and neck, liver or kidney cancer.

V is TRBV27 and J is TRBJ2-1; the match to TRBD2 covers 13 bases. CDR3 size: 18 residues. Germline V lookup: CDR1 MNHEY, CDR2 SMNVEV (reference sequence). V was clipped by 6 bases and J by 0 bases; unmatched bases: 8. CDR3 sequence: CASSPGLAGQSSYNEQFF. DNA for the CDR3: TGTGCCAGCAGCCCGGGACTAGCGGGACAGAGCTCCTACAATGAGCAGTTCTTC.

The chain couples TRBV7-6 to TRBJ2-1, with 7 nucleotides matching TRBD2. Trimming cost V 5 bases and J 10 bases; bases outside gene matches: 14. The length of the CDR3 is 15 residues. Germline V gene lookup returns CDR1 SGHVS and CDR2 FNYEAQ. This CDR3 is CASSPLTGLSEEQFF. Here the CDR3 DNA reads TGTGCCAGCAGCCCACTCACGGGACTATCAGAAGAGCAGTTCTTC.

The chain is built from TRBV7-9 and TRBJ1-5, with TRBD1 as a possible D gene (5 bases). V was cut by 5 bases and J by 0 bases, with 23 bases left in between. CDR1 SEHNR and CDR2 FQNEAQ come from the germline V gene (reference sequence). This CDR3 is 19 amino acids long. CDR3 loop: CASSPSLNLGGYSNQPQHF. The CDR3 DNA reads TGTGCCAGCAGCCCATCCCTCAACCTGGGGGGGTATAGCAATCAGCCCCAGCATTTT.

The chain is built from TRBV12-5 and TRBJ1-2; TRBD1 is a possible D gene (6 bases). Deletions cut 6 bases from V and 8 bases from J, with 25 bases between. The CDR3 is made up of 16 amino acids. Germline assignment: CDR1 LGHNT and CDR2 FRNRAP. The CDR3 nucleotides are TGTGCTAGTGGCTCGCAGACGGGACACCGAAAAGCGGGCTACACCTTC. Translating it yields CASGSQTGHRKAGYTF.

The gene calls are TRBV11-2 and TRBJ2-1; TRBD2 agrees at 13 bases. CDR1 SGHAT and CDR2 FQNNGV come from the germline V gene. This CDR3 has 17 residues. J was trimmed by 2 bases and V by 5 bases; bases with no gene match: 6. The CDR3 region is CASSARLAGGPYNEQFF. The CDR3 DNA follows: TGTGCCAGCAGCGCTCGACTAGCGGGAGGCCCCTACAATGAGCAGTTCTTC.

V and J are TRBV5-1 and TRBJ1-1; 10 nucleotides match TRBD1. Germline trimming cut 1 base from V and 2 bases from J; bases unmatched to any gene: 5. The CDR3 loop spans 16 amino acids. Germline V gene sequence: CDR1 SGHRS, CDR2 YFSETQ. CDR3 in amino acids: CASSLTDRGPNTEAFF. CDR3 coding DNA: TGCGCCAGCAGCTTGACCGACAGGGGGCCAAACACTGAAGCTTTCTTT.